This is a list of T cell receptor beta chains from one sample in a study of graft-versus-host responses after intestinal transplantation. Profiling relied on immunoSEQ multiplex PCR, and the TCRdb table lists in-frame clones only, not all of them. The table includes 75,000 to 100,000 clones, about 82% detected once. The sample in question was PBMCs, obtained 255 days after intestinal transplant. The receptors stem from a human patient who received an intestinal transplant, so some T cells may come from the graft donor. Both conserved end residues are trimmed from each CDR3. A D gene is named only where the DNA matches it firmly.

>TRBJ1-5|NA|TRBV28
ASSLRRGDGWQPQH
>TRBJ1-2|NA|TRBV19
ASMRAAYYGYT
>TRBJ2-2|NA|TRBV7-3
ASSLNSDGELF
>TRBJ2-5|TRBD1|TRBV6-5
ASSTGTGQETQY
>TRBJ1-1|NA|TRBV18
ASSPDGRGFVTEAF
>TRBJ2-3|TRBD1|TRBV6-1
ASSENRGSTDTQY
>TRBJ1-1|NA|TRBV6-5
ASSLTGKADTEAF
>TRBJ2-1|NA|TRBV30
AWSRTLVGGEQF
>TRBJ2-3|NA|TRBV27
ASSRGVSTDTQY
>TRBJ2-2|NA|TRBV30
AWSVQRGRNTGELF
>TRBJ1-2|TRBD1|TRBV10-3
AINPGTGNWGYT
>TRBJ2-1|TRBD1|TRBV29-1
SVRGADRGNGNEQF
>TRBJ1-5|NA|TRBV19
ASSTGHLYQPQH
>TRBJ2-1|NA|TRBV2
ASTHTVTDEQF
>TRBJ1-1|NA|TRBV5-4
ASSFSPQGDTEAF
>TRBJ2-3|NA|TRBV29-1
SVRGESSLFTDTQY
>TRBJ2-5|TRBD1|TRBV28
ASSFGTGKETQY
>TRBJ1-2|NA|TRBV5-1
ASKPDVYYGYT
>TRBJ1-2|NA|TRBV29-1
SVEDGVPGDGYT
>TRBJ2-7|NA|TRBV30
AWSVRVGVSPYEQY
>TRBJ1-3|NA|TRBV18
ASSRMTEPSGNTIY
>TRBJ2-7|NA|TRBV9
ASSAGYSYEQY
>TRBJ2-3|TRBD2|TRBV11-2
ASSGRGVSDTQY
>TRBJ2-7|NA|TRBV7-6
ASSLADNSYEQY
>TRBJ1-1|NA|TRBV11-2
ASSRDPGITEAF
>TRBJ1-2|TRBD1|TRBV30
AWSVFLMRQGANYGYT
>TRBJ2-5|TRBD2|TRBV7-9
ASSTSAQETQY
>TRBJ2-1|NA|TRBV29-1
SVDRVPDQSSYNEQF
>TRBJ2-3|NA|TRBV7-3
ASSLTGMSDTQY
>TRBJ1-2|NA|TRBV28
ASISTGHSNPYGYT
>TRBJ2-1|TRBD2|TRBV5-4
ASSLGRELDNEQF
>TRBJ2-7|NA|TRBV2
ASSEMGAGRGQY
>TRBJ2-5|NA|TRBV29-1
SAEGQSGETQY
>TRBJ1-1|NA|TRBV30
AWSVWGGARVTEAF
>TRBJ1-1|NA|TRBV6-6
ASSHLGENTEAF